This T cell receptor beta chain was captured by sequencing in a study of T cell clonotyping in hematopoietic cell transplantation. The V gene end was trimmed by 4 bases and the J gene end by 2 bases; junction bases not matched to a gene: 4. Germline-derived CDR1 and CDR2 are MGHDK and SYGVNS. CDR3 length equals 14 residues. This clone was seen a handful of times. As yet, its antigen is unknown. TCRdb keeps only in-frame clones here, not all; method: immunoSEQ multiplex PCR. The profile shows roughly 3,800 clones, 76% of them singletons. Study-wide results and limits: At the given depth, recipient repertoires were over 95% de novo clonotypes.

The TCR was taken from a male patient aged 50 to 60 who had an allogeneic stem cell transplant from an unrelated donor, so the T cells may come from the graft donor. Some clones in this sample may be carry-over from other donors' samples. This rearrangement joins TRBV25-1 to TRBJ2-7; 8 bases fit TRBD1. Sequencing was performed on peripheral blood mononuclear cells, taken 100 days after allogeneic stem cell transplant. The CDR3 spells CASSGTGSPYEQYF. CDR3 bases: TGTGCCAGCAGTGGGACAGGGAGCCCCTACGAGCAGTACTTC.